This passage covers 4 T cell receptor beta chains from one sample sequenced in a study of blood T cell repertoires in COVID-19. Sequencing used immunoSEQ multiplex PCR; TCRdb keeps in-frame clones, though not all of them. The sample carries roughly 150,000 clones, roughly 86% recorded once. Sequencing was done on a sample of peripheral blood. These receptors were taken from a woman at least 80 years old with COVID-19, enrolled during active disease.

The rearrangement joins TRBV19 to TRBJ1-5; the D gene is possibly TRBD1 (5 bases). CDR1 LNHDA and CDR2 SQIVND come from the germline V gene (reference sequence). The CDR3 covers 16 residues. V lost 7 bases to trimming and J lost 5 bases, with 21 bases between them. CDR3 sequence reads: CASKVGSQGYDQPQHF. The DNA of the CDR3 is TGTGCCAGTAAGGTCGGATCTCAGGGTTACGATCAGCCCCAGCATTTT.

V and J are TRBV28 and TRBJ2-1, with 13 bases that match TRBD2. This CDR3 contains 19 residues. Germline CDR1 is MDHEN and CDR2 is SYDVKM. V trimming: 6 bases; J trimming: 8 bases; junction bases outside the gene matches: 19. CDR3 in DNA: TGTGCCAGCAGAGGGGGGGCAGGCGGGACTAGCGGGACTGGGCATGAGCAGTTCTTC. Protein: CASRGGAGGTSGTGHEQFF.

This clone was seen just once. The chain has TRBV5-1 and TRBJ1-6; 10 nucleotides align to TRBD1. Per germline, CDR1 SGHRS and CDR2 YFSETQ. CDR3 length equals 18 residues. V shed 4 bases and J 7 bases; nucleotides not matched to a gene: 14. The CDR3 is CASSPRVGLGQGNSPLHF. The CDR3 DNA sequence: TGCGCCAGCAGCCCCCGAGTTGGTCTGGGACAGGGGAATTCACCCCTCCACTTT.

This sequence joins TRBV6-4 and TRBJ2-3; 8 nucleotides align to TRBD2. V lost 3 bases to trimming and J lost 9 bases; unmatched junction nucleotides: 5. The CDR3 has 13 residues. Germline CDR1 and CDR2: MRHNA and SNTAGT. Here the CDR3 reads CASSDLAGTTQYF. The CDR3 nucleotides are TGTGCCAGCAGTGATTTAGCGGGAACGACGCAGTATTTT.